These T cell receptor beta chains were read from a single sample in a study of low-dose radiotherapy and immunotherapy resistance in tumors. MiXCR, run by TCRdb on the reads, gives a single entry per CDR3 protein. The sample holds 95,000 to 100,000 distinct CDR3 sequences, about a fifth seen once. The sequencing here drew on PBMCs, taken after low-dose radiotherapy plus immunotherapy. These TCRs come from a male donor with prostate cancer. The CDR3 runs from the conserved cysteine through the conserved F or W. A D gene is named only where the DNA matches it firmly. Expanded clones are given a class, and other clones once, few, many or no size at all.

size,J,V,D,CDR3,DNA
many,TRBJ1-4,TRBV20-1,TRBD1,CSAKKGTGGRPDEKLFF,TGCAGTGCTAAAAAGGGGACAGGAGGAAGACCGGATGAAAAACTGTTTTTT
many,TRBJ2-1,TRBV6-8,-,CASRPRGYGEQFF,TGTGCCAGCAGACCAAGAGGTTACGGGGAGCAGTTCTTC
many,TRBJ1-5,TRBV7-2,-,CASSLALGGGGQPQHF,TGTGCCAGCAGCTTAGCGCTCGGGGGAGGGGGTCAGCCCCAGCATTTT
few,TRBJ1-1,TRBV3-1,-,CASSQEGQGRPEAFF,TGTGCCAGCAGCCAAGAGGGGCAGGGTAGGCCTGAAGCTTTCTTT
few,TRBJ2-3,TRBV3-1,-,CASSQQVGADTQYF,TGTGCCAGCAGCCAACAAGTGGGGGCGGATACGCAGTATTTT
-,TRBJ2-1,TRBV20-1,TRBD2,CSATSGGPYNEQFF,TGCAGTGCCACTAGCGGGGGACCCTACAATGAGCAGTTCTTC
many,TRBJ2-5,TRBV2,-,CASSEGSETQYF,TGTGCCAGCAGTGAAGGTTCAGAGACCCAGTACTTC
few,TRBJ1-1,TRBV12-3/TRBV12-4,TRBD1,CASSPGTARTEAFF,TGTGCCAGCAGTCCTGGGACAGCCAGGACTGAAGCTTTCTTT
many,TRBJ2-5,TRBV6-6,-,CASSPNGETQYF,TGTGCCAGCAGCCCAAATGGAGAGACCCAGTACTTC
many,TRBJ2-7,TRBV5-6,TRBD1,CASRDGYRGSYEQYF,TGTGCCAGCAGAGACGGCTACAGGGGCTCCTACGAGCAGTACTTC
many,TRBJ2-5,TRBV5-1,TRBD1,CASSEPDRGRGETQYF,TGCGCCAGCAGCGAACCGGACAGGGGGCGCGGGGAGACCCAGTACTTC
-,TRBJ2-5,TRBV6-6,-,CASSYRTIVLVETQYF,TGTGCCAGCAGTTACAGGACTATCGTGCTGGTAGAGACCCAGTACTTC
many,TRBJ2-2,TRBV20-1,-,CSARDPGRGDTGELFF,TGCAGTGCTAGAGATCCGGGGCGGGGTGATACCGGGGAGCTGTTTTTT
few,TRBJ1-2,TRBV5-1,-,CASSFDGPGYGYTF,TGCGCCAGCAGCTTTGACGGCCCTGGGTATGGCTACACCTTC
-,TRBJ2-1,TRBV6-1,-,CASTQALRTRNEQFF,TGTGCCAGCACCCAAGCCCTCCGTACTCGGAATGAGCAGTTCTTC
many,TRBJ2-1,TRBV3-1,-,CASSPPSADEQFF,TGTGCCAGCAGCCCGCCCTCTGCAGATGAGCAGTTCTTC
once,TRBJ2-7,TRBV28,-,CASSFVGNSYEQYF,TGTGCCAGCAGTTTTGTAGGGAACTCCTACGAGCAGTACTTC
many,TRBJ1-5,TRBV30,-,CAWSPGGNRQPQHF,TGTGCCTGGAGTCCTGGCGGGAACCGGCAGCCCCAGCATTTT
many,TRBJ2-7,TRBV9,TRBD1,CASSASGGWGYEQYF,TGTGCCAGCAGCGCCTCAGGGGGTTGGGGCTACGAGCAGTACTTC
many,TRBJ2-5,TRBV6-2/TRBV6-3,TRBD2,CASSEGALAEETQYF,TGTGCCAGCAGCGAAGGGGCGCTAGCGGAAGAGACCCAGTACTTC
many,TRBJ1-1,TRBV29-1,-,CSVEILVNTEAFF,TGCAGCGTTGAGATTCTCGTGAACACTGAAGCTTTCTTT
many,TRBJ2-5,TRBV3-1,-,CASSQGTAQETQYF,TGTGCCAGCAGCCAAGGGACAGCCCAAGAGACCCAGTACTTC
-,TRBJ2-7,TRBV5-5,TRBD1,CASSRGQGYEQYF,TGTGCCAGCAGCCGAGGACAGGGGTACGAGCAGTACTTC
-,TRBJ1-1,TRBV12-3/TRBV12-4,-,CASSSGSVRTEAFF,TGTGCCAGCAGCTCGGGGTCCGTTCGTACTGAAGCTTTCTTT
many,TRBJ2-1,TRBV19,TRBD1,CASSSRDSPANEQFF,TGTGCCAGTAGTTCACGGGACAGTCCGGCCAATGAGCAGTTCTTC
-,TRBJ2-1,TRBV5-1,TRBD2,CASSSGTSGYNEQFF,TGCGCCAGCAGCTCCGGGACTAGCGGTTACAATGAGCAGTTCTTC
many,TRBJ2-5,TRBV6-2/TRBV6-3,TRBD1,CASSYWTGGFEETQYF,TGTGCCAGCAGTTACTGGACAGGGGGTTTCGAGGAGACCCAGTACTTC
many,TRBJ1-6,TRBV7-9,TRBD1,CASRPQGTLNSPLHF,TGTGCCAGCAGACCACAGGGGACACTTAATTCACCCCTCCACTTT
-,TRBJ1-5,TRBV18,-,CASSPSQGRSNQPQHF,TGTGCCAGCTCACCGAGTCAGGGTAGGAGCAATCAGCCCCAGCATTTT
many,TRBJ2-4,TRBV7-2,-,CASSLVLTNGKNIQYF,TGTGCCAGCAGCTTAGTTCTGACCAACGGCAAAAACATTCAGTACTTC
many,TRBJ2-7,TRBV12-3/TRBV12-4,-,CASSNSGTKEQYF,TGTGCCAGCAGCAACAGCGGAACAAAGGAGCAGTACTTC
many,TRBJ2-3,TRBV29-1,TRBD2,CSVDEGGGASDTQYF,TGCAGCGTTGACGAGGGCGGGGGGGCCTCAGATACGCAGTATTTT
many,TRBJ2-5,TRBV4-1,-,CASSQVGDIETQYF,TGCGCCAGCAGCCAAGTGGGGGACATAGAGACCCAGTACTTC
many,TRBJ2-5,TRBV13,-,CASSNQGVQETQYF,TGTGCCAGCAGCAACCAGGGAGTACAAGAGACCCAGTACTTC
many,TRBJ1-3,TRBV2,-,CASTRGSSGNTIYF,TGTGCCAGCACCCGCGGGTCGAGTGGAAACACCATATATTTT
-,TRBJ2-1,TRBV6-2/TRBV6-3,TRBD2,CASSYSPSGIRNEQFF,TGTGCCAGCAGTTACTCCCCTAGCGGGATACGGAATGAGCAGTTCTTC
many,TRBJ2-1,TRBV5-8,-,CASSLGTASYNEQFF,TGTGCCAGCAGCTTGGGGACGGCCTCTTACAATGAGCAGTTCTTC
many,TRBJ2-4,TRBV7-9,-,CASSLGLAKNIQYF,TGTGCCAGCAGCTTAGGATTAGCCAAAAACATTCAGTACTTC
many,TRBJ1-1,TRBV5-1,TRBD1,CASSPTTGPQTEAFF,TGCGCCAGCAGCCCAACGACAGGGCCCCAAACTGAAGCTTTCTTT
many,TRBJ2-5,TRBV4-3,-,CASSPSAQETQYF,TGTGCCAGCAGCCCCAGTGCGCAAGAGACCCAGTACTTC
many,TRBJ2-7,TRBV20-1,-,CSARDRASSYEQYF,TGCAGTGCTAGAGATAGAGCGAGCTCCTACGAGCAGTACTTC
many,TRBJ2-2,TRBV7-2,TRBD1,CASSLSGQGAGELFF,TGTGCCAGCAGCTTGTCCGGACAGGGGGCAGGGGAGCTGTTTTTT
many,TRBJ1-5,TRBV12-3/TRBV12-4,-,CASSFRSNQPQHF,TGTGCCAGCAGTTTTAGGAGCAATCAGCCCCAGCATTTT
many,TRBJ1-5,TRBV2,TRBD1,CASSVWLTGGFGNQPQHF,TGTGCCAGCAGTGTTTGGCTGACAGGGGGCTTTGGCAATCAGCCCCAGCATTTT
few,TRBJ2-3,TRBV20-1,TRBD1,CSARGETGLTDTQYF,TGCAGTGCTAGAGGAGAGACAGGGTTGACAGATACGCAGTATTTT
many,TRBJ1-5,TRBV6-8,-,CASSPFPRANQPQHF,TGTGCCAGCAGCCCCTTCCCTAGGGCAAATCAGCCCCAGCATTTT
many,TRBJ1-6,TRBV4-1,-,CASSLLVGYRSPLHF,TGCGCCAGCAGCCTCCTTGTAGGGTATAGGTCACCCCTCCACTTT
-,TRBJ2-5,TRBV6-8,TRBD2,CASSYGASGGQETQYF,TGTGCCAGCAGTTACGGTGCTAGCGGAGGCCAAGAGACCCAGTACTTC